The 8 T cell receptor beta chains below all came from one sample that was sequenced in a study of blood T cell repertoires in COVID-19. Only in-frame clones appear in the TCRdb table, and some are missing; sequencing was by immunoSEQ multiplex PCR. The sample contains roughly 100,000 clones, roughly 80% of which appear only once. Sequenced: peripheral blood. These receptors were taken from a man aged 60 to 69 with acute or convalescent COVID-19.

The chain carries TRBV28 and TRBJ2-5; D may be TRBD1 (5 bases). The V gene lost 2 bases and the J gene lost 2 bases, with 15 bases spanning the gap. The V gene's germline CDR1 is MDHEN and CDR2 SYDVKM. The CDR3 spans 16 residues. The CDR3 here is CASSLGALRGQETQYF. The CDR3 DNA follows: TGTGCCAGCAGTTTAGGGGCACTACGCGGACAAGAGACCCAGTACTTC.

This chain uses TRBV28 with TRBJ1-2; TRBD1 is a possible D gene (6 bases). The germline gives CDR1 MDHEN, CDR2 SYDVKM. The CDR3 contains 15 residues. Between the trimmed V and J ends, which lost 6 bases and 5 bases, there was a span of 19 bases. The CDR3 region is CASSKPDRPLYGYTF. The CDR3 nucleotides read TGTGCCAGCAGCAAACCTGACAGGCCTTTGTATGGCTACACCTTC.

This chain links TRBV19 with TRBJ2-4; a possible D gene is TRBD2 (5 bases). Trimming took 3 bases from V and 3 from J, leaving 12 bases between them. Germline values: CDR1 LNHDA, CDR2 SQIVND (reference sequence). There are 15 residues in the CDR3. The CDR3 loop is CASSISGNGKNIQYF. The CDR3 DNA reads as TGTGCCAGTAGTATCTCGGGGAACGGCAAAAACATTCAGTACTTC.

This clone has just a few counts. CDR3 bases: TGTGCCAGCAGGAAGGGGACAGTTAACTATGGCTACACCTTC. It translates to CASRKGTVNYGYTF. The rearrangement uses TRBV2 and TRBJ1-2; 7 bases fit TRBD1. Germline CDR1 and CDR2: SNHLY and FYNNEI. The CDR3 loop spans 14 amino acids. J was trimmed by 1 base and V by 6 bases; bases with no gene match: 5.

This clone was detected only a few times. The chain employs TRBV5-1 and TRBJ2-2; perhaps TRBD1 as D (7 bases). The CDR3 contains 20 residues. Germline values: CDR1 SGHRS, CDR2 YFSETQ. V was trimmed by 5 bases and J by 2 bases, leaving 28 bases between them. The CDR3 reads CASSLPLARGVSLNTGELFF. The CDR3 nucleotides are TGCGCCAGCAGTCTTCCTTTAGCCAGGGGGGTTAGTCTCAACACCGGGGAGCTGTTTTTT.

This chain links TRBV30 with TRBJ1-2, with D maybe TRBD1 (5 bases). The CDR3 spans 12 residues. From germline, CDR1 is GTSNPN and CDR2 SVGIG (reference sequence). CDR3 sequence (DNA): TGTGCACACTACAGGAGAGACTATGGCTACACCTTC. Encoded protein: CAHYRRDYGYTF.

CDR3 residues: CASSQEGGRGQETQYF. The DNA of the CDR3 is TGCGCCAGCAGCCAAGAAGGGGGCAGGGGGCAAGAGACCCAGTACTTC. The V call is TRBV4-1, the J call TRBJ2-5; TRBD1 aligns across 7 bases. The ends lost 0 bases at V and 2 bases at J; junction bases unmatched: 6. This CDR3 has 16 amino acids. Germline V CDR1 and CDR2: MGHRA, YSYEKL.

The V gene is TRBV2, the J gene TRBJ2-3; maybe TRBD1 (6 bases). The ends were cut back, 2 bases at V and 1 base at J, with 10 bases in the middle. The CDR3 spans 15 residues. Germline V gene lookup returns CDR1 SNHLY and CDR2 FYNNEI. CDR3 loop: CASSENRDGTDTQYF. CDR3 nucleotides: TGTGCCAGCAGTGAAAACAGGGATGGCACAGATACGCAGTATTTT.